A single sample gave rise to the 23 T cell receptor beta chains below, sequenced in a study of blood T cells in healthy people across ages. With a J-beta primer mix and a sample-barcoded 5' primer, a second PCR ran 7 to 11 cycles. One entry per CDR3 protein, called by TCRdb with MiXCR from the 5' RACE reads. The data show just under 750,000 distinct CDR3 sequences, 20% to 25% seen once. What was sequenced was blood. The receptors shown here come from a man in his 70s in good health.

This clonotype came up a few times. The chain uses TRBV28 and TRBJ2-5; TRBD1 aligns across 9 bases. The J call may be faulty, since TRBJ2-7 better matches the DNA end. The CDR3 loop spans 18 amino acids. Germline lookup yields CDR1 MDHEN and CDR2 SYDVKM. The CDR3: CASSQPTIYRDREGEQYF. CDR3 in DNA: TGTGCCAGCAGCCAACCGACAATTTACCGGGACAGGGAAGGCGAGCAGTACTTC.

This clonotype was seen a single time. V usage is TRBV28 and J usage is TRBJ2-7, with 8 bases identical to TRBD2. Germline loops: CDR1 MDHEN, CDR2 SYDVKM. This CDR3 is 12 amino acids long. Germline trimming cut 10 bases from V and 0 bases from J; bases unmatched to any gene: 2. CDR3 sequence: CAIAGPSYEQYF. CDR3 coding DNA: TGTGCCATAGCGGGACCCTCCTACGAGCAGTACTTC.

The chain is built from TRBV11-2 and TRBJ2-1; either TRBD1 or TRBD2 may fit D (7 bases each). Germline-derived CDR1 and CDR2 are SGHAT and FQNNGV. This CDR3 has 15 residues. The ends were cut back, 5 bases at V and 7 bases at J, with 18 bases in the middle. CDR3 region: CASSPHSQGGNEQFF. In DNA form, the CDR3 reads TGTGCCAGCAGCCCCCATTCGCAGGGGGGGAATGAGCAGTTCTTC.

V and J are TRBV19 and TRBJ2-1; D gene ambiguous. Deletions cut 7 bases from V and 8 bases from J, with 24 bases between. This CDR3 contains 16 residues. Germline V lookup: CDR1 LNHDA, CDR2 SQIVND (reference sequence). CDR3 loop: CASKLRIYPPWDEQFF. CDR3 sequence (DNA): TGTGCCAGTAAACTGAGAATCTATCCACCGTGGGATGAGCAGTTCTTC. Full variable domain (rest looked up from reference TRBV19 and TRBJ2-1): DGGITQSPKYLFRKEGQNVTLSCEQNLNHDAMYWYRQDPGQGLRLIYYSQIVNDFQKGDIAEGYSVSREKKESFPLTVTSAQKNPTAFYLCASKLRIYPPWDEQFFGPGTRLTVL.

The chain links TRBV12-3 or TRBV12-4 to TRBJ2-5; 9 bases line up with TRBD1. The CDR3 sequence is 15 residues long. V lost 6 bases and J lost 3; bases outside the gene matches: 8. CDR3 nucleotide sequence: TGTGCCAGCAGCCCTAGGGGACAGGGAAAAGAGACCCAGTACTTC. Translating it yields CASSPRGQGKETQYF.

The genes are TRBV20-1 and TRBJ2-6, with D perhaps TRBD1 or TRBD2 (6 bases each). This CDR3 contains 19 residues. CDR1 is DFQATT, CDR2 SNEGSKA, per germline (reference sequence). V was clipped by 4 bases and J by 0 bases, with 22 bases between them. Here the CDR3 DNA reads TGCAGTGCTAAGGGTTTAGGGGGGAGTGGCATCTCTGGGGCCAACGTCCTGACTTTC. As protein: CSAKGLGGSGISGANVLTF.

The chain uses TRBV9 and TRBJ2-1; 8 nucleotides match TRBD2. This CDR3 contains 14 residues. CDR1 is SGDLS and CDR2 is YYNGEE in the germline V gene. V lost 3 bases to trimming and J lost 6 bases; unmatched junction nucleotides: 5. CDR3 loop: CASSGGLAFNEQFF. The DNA of the CDR3 is TGTGCCAGCAGCGGAGGACTAGCTTTCAATGAGCAGTTCTTC.

This clonotype was seen a few times. The chain uses TRBV20-1 and TRBJ1-2; the match to TRBD1 covers 10 bases. V lost 6 bases, J lost 7 bases, and 8 bases stayed unmatched. Looked up from germline, CDR1 is DFQATT and CDR2 is SNEGSKA (reference sequence). There are 13 residues in the CDR3. Here the CDR3 reads CSAKDRGNGGYTF. The CDR3 DNA reads as TGCAGTGCCAAGGACAGGGGGAACGGTGGCTACACCTTC.

This clonotype was found a few times. The chain uses TRBV20-1 and TRBJ2-5; TRBD2 aligns across 8 bases. The CDR3 runs to 14 residues. Germline V lookup: CDR1 DFQATT, CDR2 SNEGSKA (reference sequence). J gave up 6 bases and V 4 bases, and 10 bases lay outside the gene matches. DNA for the CDR3: TGCAGTGCTACGGCGCGGGGGGCGCGTAAGACCCAGTACTTC. Translation: CSATARGARKTQYF.

The gene calls are TRBV5-1 and TRBJ2-3; the match to TRBD2 covers 10 bases. This CDR3 contains 17 residues. Trimming removed 1 base from V and 0 bases from J; junction bases left unmatched: 5. CDR1 is SGHRS and CDR2 is YFSETQ in the germline V gene. The CDR3 sequence is CASSLSSGGPSTDTQYF. CDR3 nucleotides: TGCGCCAGCAGCTTGTCTAGCGGGGGACCCAGCACAGATACGCAGTATTTT.

The genes are TRBV7-2 and TRBJ1-4; unclear D gene. Germline loops: CDR1 SGHTA, CDR2 FQGNSA. V was pared by 7 bases and J by 8 bases, with 14 bases between. This CDR3 is built from 13 residues. CDR3 sequence reads: CASKGERGEKLFF. The CDR3, as DNA: TGTGCCAGCAAAGGAGAAAGAGGAGAAAAACTGTTTTTT. The full variable domain, in which reference TRBV7-2 and TRBJ1-4 provide the parts outside the CDR3, is GAGVSQSPSNKVTEKGKDVELRCDPISGHTALYWYRQSLGQGLEFLIYFQGNSAPDKSGLPSDRFSAERTGGSVSTLTIQRTQQEDSAVYLCASKGERGEKLFFGSGTQLSVL.

The chain uses TRBV7-3 and TRBJ2-2; no definite D call. There are 14 residues in the CDR3. Germline V gene data show CDR1 as SGHTA and CDR2 as FQGTGA. V shed 4 bases and J shed 5 bases, with 11 bases lying between them. CDR3 in amino acids: CASSSTSGTGELFF. CDR3 sequence (DNA): TGTGCCAGCAGCTCAACCTCTGGAACCGGGGAGCTGTTTTTT.

A few counts support this clonotype. This chain connects TRBV18 to TRBJ1-1; TRBD1 is a possible D gene (5 bases). Germline V gene lookup returns CDR1 KGHSH and CDR2 LQKENI. The CDR3 is made up of 12 amino acids. V was cut by 6 bases and J by 8 bases, with 13 bases left in between. The CDR3 is CASSMGRPEAFF. DNA for the CDR3: TGTGCCAGCTCGATGGGACGGCCGGAAGCTTTCTTT.

The rearrangement uses TRBV7-9 and TRBJ1-5; no reliable D call. The V end lost 5 bases, the J end lost 0 bases, and 8 bases lay between the germline ends. This CDR3 has 14 residues. Germline assignment: CDR1 SEHNR and CDR2 FQNEAQ (reference sequence). The CDR3 bases are TGTGCCAGCAGCCAGACTGATAGCAATCAGCCCCAGCATTTT. This codes for CASSQTDSNQPQHF.

The J gene is TRBJ1-1, the V gene TRBV7-9; D remains ambiguous. The CDR3 is 14 residues long. Deletions cut 4 bases from V and 1 base from J, with 10 bases between. Per the germline V gene, CDR1 is SEHNR and CDR2 is FQNEAQ (reference sequence). In DNA form, the CDR3 reads TGTGCCAGCAGCTGGTCCAGGCCGAACACTGAAGCTTTCTTT. It is translated as CASSWSRPNTEAFF.

This clonotype has only a few counts. The chain joins TRBV5-1 to TRBJ2-4; 12 positions match TRBD2. The CDR3 consists of 17 residues. The germline V gene encodes CDR1 SGHRS and CDR2 YFSETQ. With V trimmed by 0 bases and J by 7 bases, 8 bases remained unmatched. DNA of the CDR3: TGCGCCAGCAGCTTGGGACTAGCGGGGGTAATCAGGAACATTCAGTACTTC. Translated, it gives CASSLGLAGVIRNIQYF.

In this sample, this clonotype turned up once. The chain uses TRBV20-1 and TRBJ1-4, with unresolved D. Germline CDR1 is DFQATT and CDR2 is SNEGSKA (reference sequence). CDR3 length equals 13 residues. The V end was cut by 5 bases, the J end by 2 bases, with 9 bases between. DNA of the CDR3: TGCAGTGCTGTGGAAGGGACTAATGAAAAACTGTTTTTT. Its translation is CSAVEGTNEKLFF.

At least ten counts were recorded for this clonotype. The rearrangement links TRBV12-3 or TRBV12-4 to TRBJ1-1; no definite D call. V shed 7 bases and J shed 0 bases, with 9 bases lying between them. The CDR3 loop spans 13 amino acids. The CDR3 loop is CASTPFVNTEAFF. DNA for the CDR3: TGTGCCAGCACCCCTTTTGTGAACACTGAAGCTTTCTTT.

The rearrangement uses TRBV27 and TRBJ1-2; TRBD1 matches at 9 bases. The CDR3 runs to 15 residues. Germline CDR1 and CDR2: MNHEY and SMNVEV (reference sequence). Trimming removed 3 bases from V and 8 bases from J; junction bases left unmatched: 10. CDR3 nucleotide sequence: TGTGCCAGCAGTTTGGTGGGGACAGGGTTGTACGGCTACACCTTC. Its translation: CASSLVGTGLYGYTF.

The sample holds a few counts of this clonotype. A read error may account for a junction end that differs from germline. The chain recombines TRBV4-2 with TRBJ1-4; D uncertain. Germline CDR1 reads LGHNA; CDR2 reads YNFKEQ. CDR3 length equals 15 residues. CDR3 sequence (DNA): TGTGCCAGCAGCCAGAGACAAGCAACTAATGAAAAACTGGTTTTT. Residues: CASSQRQATNEKLVF.

This chain links TRBV19 with TRBJ1-1; D call uncertain. Germline assignment: CDR1 LNHDA and CDR2 SQIVND (reference sequence). The CDR3 contains 16 residues. V dropped 1 base and J dropped 1 base, with 13 bases sitting between them. The CDR3 nucleotides are TGTGCCAGTAGTATAGCCCCCGACGGGCCGAACACTGAAGCTTTCTTT. Protein product: CASSIAPDGPNTEAFF.

The rearrangement joins TRBV5-1 to TRBJ2-1; maybe TRBD1 (6 bases). Between the trimmed V and J ends, which lost 0 bases and 0 bases, there was a span of 13 bases. The CDR3 covers 17 residues. Germline CDR1 and CDR2: SGHRS and YFSETQ. CDR3 in DNA: TGCGCCAGCAGCTTGGCCTCCGGACAGAGCTCCTACAATGAGCAGTTCTTC. Its protein is CASSLASGQSSYNEQFF.

This clonotype was picked up many times. The chain combines TRBV29-1 with TRBJ1-1; 11 bases match TRBD1. This CDR3 spans 14 amino acids. Germline V lookup: CDR1 SQVTM, CDR2 ANQGSEA. With 4 bases clipped from V and 5 bases from J, the junction kept 6 bases outside the gene matches. CDR3 nucleotides: TGCAGCGTTGGGACCGGGACAGGGGGTACTGAAGCTTTCTTT. It translates to CSVGTGTGGTEAFF.